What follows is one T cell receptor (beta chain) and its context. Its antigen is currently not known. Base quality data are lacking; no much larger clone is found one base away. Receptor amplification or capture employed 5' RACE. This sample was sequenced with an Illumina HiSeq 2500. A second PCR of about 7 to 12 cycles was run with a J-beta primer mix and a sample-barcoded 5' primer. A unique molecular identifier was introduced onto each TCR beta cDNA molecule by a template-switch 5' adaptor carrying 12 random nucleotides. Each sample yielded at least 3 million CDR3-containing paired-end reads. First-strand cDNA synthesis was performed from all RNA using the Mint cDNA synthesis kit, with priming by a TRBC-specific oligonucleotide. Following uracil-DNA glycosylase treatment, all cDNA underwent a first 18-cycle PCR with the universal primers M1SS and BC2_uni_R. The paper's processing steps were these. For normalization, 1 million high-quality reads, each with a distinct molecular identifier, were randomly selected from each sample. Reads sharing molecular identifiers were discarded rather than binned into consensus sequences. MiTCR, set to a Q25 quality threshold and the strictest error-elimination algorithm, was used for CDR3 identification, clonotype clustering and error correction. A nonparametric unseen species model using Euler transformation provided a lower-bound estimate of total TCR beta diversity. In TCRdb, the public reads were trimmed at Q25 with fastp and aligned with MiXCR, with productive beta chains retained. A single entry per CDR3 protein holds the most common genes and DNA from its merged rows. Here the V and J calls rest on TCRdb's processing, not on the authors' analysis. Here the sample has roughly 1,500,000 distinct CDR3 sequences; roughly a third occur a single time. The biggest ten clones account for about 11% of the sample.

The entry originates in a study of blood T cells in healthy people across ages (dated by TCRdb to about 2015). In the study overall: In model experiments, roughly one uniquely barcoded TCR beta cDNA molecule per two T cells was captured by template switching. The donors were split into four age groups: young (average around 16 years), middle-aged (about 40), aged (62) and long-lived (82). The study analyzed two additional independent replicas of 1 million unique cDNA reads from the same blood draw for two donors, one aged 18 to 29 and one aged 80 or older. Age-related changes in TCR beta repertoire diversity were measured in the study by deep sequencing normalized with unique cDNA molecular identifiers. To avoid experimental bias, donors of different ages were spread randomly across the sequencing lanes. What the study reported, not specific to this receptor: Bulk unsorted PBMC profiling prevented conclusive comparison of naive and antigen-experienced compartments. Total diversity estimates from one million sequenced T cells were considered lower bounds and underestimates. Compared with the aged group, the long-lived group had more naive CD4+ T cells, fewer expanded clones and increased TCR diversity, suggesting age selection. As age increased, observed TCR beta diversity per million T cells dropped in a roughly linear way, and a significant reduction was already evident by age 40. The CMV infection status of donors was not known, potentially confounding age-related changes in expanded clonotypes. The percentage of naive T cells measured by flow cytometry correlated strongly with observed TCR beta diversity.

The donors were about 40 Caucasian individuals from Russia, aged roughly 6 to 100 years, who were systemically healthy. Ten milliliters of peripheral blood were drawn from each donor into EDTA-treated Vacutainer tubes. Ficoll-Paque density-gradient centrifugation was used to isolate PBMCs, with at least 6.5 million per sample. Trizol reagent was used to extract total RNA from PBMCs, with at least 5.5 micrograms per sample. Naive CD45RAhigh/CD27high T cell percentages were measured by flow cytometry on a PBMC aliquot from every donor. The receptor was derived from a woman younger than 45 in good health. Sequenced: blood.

The sequenced DNA is TGTGCCAGTCAACAGGGGTGGGGTTATGAGCAGTTCTTC. It encodes CASQQGWGYEQFF. The chain uses TRBV7-8 and TRBJ2-1; 7 bases in the junction line up with TRBD1. V ends up 9 bases short and J 8 bases short, with an unmatched junction base count of 10. As encoded in the germline V gene, CDR1 is SGHVS while CDR2 is FQNEAQ. The CDR3 runs 13 residues from the cysteine to the phenylalanine. Left in the record is the CDR3 DNA by itself, 39 bases read in frame from the first base.